This T cell receptor beta chain was sequenced during a study of blood T cell repertoires in COVID-19. Study-level information: Sample material is recorded as cDNA or gDNA derived from T cells, B-cell-depleted T cells, or PBMCs.

Germline V gene lookup returns CDR1 LNHDA and CDR2 SQIVND (reference sequence). The CDR3 is 18 residues long. The trim removed 4 bases at V and 1 base at J, leaving 13 bases unmatched. This table comes from immunoSEQ multiplex PCR, and its TCRdb copy is limited to in-frame clones, with some not included. The table records approximately 170,000 clones, around 85% of them present only once. The clonotype was recovered from a man aged 25-45 years with acute or convalescent COVID-19. The chain employs TRBV19 and TRBJ1-5, with 7 bases identical to TRBD1. The sequenced sample was peripheral blood. CDR3 protein: CASSKVRQGRLSNQPQHF. CDR3 DNA: TGTGCCAGTAGTAAGGTCCGACAGGGACGGTTGAGCAATCAGCCCCAGCATTTT. The whole variable domain, filled in from reference TRBV19 and TRBJ1-5, reads DGGITQSPKYLFRKEGQNVTLSCEQNLNHDAMYWYRQDPGQGLRLIYYSQIVNDFQKGDIAEGYSVSREKKESFPLTVTSAQKNPTAFYLCASSKVRQGRLSNQPQHFGDGTRLSIL.